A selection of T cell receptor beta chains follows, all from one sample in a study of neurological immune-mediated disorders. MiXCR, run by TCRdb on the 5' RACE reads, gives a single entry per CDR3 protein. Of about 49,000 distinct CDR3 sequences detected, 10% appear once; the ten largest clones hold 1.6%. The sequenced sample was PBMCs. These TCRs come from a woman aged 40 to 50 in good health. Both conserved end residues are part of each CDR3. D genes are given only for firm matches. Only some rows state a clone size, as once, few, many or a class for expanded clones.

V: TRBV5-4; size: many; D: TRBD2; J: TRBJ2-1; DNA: TGTGCCAGCACCGGGGGGGAATCTGAGCAGTTCTTC; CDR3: CASTGGESEQFF
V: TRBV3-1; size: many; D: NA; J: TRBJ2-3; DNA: TGTGCCAGCAGCCAAGATGGGGGGGCCGTTACAGATACGCAGTATTTT; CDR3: CASSQDGGAVTDTQYF
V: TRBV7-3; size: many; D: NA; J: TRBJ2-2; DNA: TGTGCCAGCAGCTCGCAAATGGCAGTATCAACCGGGGAGCTGTTTTTT; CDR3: CASSSQMAVSTGELFF
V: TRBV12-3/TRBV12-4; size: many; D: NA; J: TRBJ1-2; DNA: TGTGCCAGCAGTTTAGGGGGGTATCACACCTTC; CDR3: CASSLGGYHTF
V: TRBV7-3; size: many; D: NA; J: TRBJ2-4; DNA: TGTGCCAGCAGCCTCGGGGGCCCGACCCAGAACATTCAGTACTTC; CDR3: CASSLGGPTQNIQYF
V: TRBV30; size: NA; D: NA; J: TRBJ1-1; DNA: TGTGCCTGGAGCCGGATGAATGGTGAAGCTTTCTTT; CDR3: CAWSRMNGEAFF
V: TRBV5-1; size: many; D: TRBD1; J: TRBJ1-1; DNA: TGCGCCAGCAGCTTCCTCCGGACAGGGGACACTGAAGCTTTCTTT; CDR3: CASSFLRTGDTEAFF
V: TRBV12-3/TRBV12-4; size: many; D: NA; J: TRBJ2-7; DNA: TGTGCCAGCGCCCGGGACGGTCCGTACGAGCAGTACTTC; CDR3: CASARDGPYEQYF
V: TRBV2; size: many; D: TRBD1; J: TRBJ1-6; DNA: TGTGCCAGCACCCCGAGGGGACAGGAGAATTCACCCCTCCACTTT; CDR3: CASTPRGQENSPLHF
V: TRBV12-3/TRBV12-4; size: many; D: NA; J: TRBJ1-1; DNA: TGTGCCAGCAGTTTCCGTTGGGGGTCCACTGAAGCTTTCTTT; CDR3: CASSFRWGSTEAFF
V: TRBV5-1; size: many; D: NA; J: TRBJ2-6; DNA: TGCGCCAGCAGCTCCCAGGGGTCTGGGGCCAACGTCCTGACTTTC; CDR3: CASSSQGSGANVLTF
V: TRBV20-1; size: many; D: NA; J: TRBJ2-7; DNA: TGCAGTGCTAGCCCGCAGGTGGGGGCCGATTACGAGCAGTACTTC; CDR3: CSASPQVGADYEQYF
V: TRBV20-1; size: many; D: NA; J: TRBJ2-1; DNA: TGCAGTGCTGGGGCCGGTTCTAGCTCCTACAATGAGCAGTTCTTC; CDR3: CSAGAGSSSYNEQFF
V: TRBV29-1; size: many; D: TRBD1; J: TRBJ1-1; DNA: TGCAGCGTGGCACAGGGGAGCGGCACTGAAGCTTTCTTT; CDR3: CSVAQGSGTEAFF
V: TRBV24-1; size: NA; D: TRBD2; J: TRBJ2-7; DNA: TGTGCCACCGAAAGCGGGAGCGGGGAGCAGTACTTC; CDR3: CATESGSGEQYF
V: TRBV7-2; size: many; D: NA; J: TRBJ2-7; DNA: TGTGCCAGCAGCCTAGGCCGACCCCGGAGCTCCTACGAGCAGTACTTC; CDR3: CASSLGRPRSSYEQYF
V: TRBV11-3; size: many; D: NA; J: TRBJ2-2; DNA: TGTGCCAGCAGCTTAGGGGTCTCCACTTTGGACACCGGGGAGCTGTTTTTT; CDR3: CASSLGVSTLDTGELFF
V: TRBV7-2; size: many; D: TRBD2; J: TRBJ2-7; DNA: TGTGCCAGCAGCTTAGAATGGGGCGGGAGAGCCGAGCAGTACTTC; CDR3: CASSLEWGGRAEQYF
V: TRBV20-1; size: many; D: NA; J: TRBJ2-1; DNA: TGCAGTGCTAGCAAGGGGGTCCGGGTCTCCCCCTACAATGAGCAGTTCTTC; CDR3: CSASKGVRVSPYNEQFF
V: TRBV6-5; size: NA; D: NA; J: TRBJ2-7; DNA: TGTGCCAGCAGTTACTCTCGGGTCTTCCGGGCCTCCTACGAGCAGTACTTC; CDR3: CASSYSRVFRASYEQYF
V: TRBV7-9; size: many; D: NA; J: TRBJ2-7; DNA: TGTGCCAGCAGCTCCGGGTTTTCCTACGAGCAGTACTTC; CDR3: CASSSGFSYEQYF
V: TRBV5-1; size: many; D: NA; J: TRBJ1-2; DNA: TGCGCCAGCAGCTTGGACCCAGCTAACTATGGCTACACCTTC; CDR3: CASSLDPANYGYTF
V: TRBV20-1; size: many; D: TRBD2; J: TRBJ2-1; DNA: TGCAGTGCTATTAGGGCTAGCGGGAGTCGGGATGAGCAGTTCTTC; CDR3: CSAIRASGSRDEQFF
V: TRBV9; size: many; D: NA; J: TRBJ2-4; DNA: TGTGCCAGCGGGGGGGCCCTAGCCAAAAACATTCAGTACTTC; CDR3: CASGGALAKNIQYF
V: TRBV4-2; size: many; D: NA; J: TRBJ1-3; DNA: TGTGCCAGCAGCCAAGATAAGGGTACTGGAAACACCATATATTTT; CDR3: CASSQDKGTGNTIYF
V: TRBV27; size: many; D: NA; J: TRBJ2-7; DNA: TGTGCCAGCAGTTTATCGTTTAAAAGGATCTACGAGCAGTACTTC; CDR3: CASSLSFKRIYEQYF
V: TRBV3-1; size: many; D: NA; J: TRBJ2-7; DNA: TGTGCCAGCAGCCGCGCAACAGTGTCCTCCGAGCAGTACTTC; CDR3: CASSRATVSSEQYF
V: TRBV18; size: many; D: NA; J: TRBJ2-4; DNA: TGTGCCAGCTCCCCAACGCCCGTAGGAAACATTCAGTACTTC; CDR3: CASSPTPVGNIQYF
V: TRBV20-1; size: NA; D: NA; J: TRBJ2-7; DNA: TGCAGTGCCGAGACAGGCTTTCTCTCCTACGAGCAGTACTTC; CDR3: CSAETGFLSYEQYF
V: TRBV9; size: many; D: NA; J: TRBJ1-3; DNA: TGTGCCAGCAGCGTAGCTGAGGGGATCGGCTCTGGAAACACCATATATTTT; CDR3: CASSVAEGIGSGNTIYF
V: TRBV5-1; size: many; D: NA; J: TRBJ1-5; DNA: TGCGCCAGCAGCTTGGCAGGGATCGATCAGCCCCAGCATTTT; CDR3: CASSLAGIDQPQHF
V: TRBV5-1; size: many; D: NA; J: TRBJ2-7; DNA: TGCGCCAGCAGCGGTGGTAGCGGTTTGAGCTCCTACGAGCAGTACTTC; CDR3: CASSGGSGLSSYEQYF
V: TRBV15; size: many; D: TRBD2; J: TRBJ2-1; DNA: TGTGCCACCAGCTTCCTGAGCGGGAAGAACGATGAGCAGTTCTTC; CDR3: CATSFLSGKNDEQFF
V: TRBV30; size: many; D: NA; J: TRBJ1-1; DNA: TGTGCCTGGAGTGTACTGGGGAACACTGAAGCTTTCTTT; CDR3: CAWSVLGNTEAFF
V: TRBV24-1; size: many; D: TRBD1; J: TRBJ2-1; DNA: TGTGCCACCAGTGCACGGGACAGGCTCGGTGAGCAGTTCTTC; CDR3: CATSARDRLGEQFF
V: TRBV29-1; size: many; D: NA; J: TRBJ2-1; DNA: TGCAGCGTTGAAGTGACTTCCGCCTACAATGAGCAGTTCTTC; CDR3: CSVEVTSAYNEQFF
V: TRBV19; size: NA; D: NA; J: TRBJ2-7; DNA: TGTGCCAGTAGTATAGCGGCAGGGGCCTACGAGCAGTACTTC; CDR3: CASSIAAGAYEQYF
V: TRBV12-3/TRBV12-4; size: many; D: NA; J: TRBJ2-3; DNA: TGTGCCAGCAGTTCGGCCCCGGGTCAGCCTCAAGATACGCAGTATTTT; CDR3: CASSSAPGQPQDTQYF
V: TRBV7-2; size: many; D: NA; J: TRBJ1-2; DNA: TGTGCCAGCAGCACTTCGTATGGCTACACCTTC; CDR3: CASSTSYGYTF
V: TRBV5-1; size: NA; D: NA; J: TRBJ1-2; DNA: TGCGCCAGCAGGTTACTACCAGGGTATGGGGACTATGGCTACACCTTC; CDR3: CASRLLPGYGDYGYTF
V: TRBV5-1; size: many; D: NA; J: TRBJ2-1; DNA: TGCGCCAGCAAGGTAGCGGAGAGCTCCTACAATGAGCAGTTCTTC; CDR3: CASKVAESSYNEQFF
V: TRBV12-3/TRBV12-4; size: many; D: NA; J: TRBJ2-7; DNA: TGTGCCAGCAGTTTAGGGGTAAGCGAGCAGTACTTC; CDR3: CASSLGVSEQYF
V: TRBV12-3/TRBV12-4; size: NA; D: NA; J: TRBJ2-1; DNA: TGTGCCAGCAGTTTGGGGCTAGCCAGGCCGCAGTTCTTC; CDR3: CASSLGLARPQFF
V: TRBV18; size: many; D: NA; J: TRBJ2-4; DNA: TGTGCCAGCTCCGTCACGCTAGCCCAAAACATTCAGTACTTC; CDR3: CASSVTLAQNIQYF
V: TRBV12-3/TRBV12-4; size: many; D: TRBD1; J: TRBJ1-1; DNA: TGTGCCAGCAGTTTCAGGGGGGAAGCTTTCTTT; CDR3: CASSFRGEAFF
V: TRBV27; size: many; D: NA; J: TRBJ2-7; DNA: TGTGCCAGCCACTCCCGCTACTCCTACGAGCAGTACTTC; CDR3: CASHSRYSYEQYF
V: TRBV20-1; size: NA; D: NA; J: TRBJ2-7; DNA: TGCAGTGCTTCAGGAAACTCCTACGAGCAGTACTTC; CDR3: CSASGNSYEQYF
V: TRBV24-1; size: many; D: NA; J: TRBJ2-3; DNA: TGTGCCACCAGTGATGTATTCACAGATACGCAGTATTTT; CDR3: CATSDVFTDTQYF